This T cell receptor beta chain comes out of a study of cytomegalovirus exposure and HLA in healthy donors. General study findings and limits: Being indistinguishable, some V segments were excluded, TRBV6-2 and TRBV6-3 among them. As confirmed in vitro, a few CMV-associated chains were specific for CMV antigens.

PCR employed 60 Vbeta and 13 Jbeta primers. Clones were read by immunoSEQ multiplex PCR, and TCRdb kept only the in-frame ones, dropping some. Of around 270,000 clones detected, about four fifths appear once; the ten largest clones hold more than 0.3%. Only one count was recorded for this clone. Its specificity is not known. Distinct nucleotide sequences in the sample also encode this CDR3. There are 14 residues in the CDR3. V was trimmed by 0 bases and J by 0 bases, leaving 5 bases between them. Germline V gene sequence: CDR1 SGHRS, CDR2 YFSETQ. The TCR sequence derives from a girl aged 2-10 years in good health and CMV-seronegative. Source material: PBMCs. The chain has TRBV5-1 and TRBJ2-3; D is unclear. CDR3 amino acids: CASSLGQSTDTQYF. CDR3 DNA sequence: TGCGCCAGCAGCTTGGGGCAGAGCACAGATACGCAGTATTTT.